This paragraph covers one T cell receptor beta chain sequence. Germline lookup yields CDR1 MNHEY and CDR2 SVGAGI. Trimming cost V 2 bases and J 4 bases, with 20 bases left between them. The CDR3 length is 17 residues. This entry comes from a study of regulatory T cells in long-lasting Graves disease. Documented time point: persistent/refractory GD, antithyroid drugs over 5 years with positive TRAb. PBMC RNA served as the TCR library source. To make TCR beta libraries, researchers used iRepertoire HTBI primers and Arm-PCR of CDR3 regions. TCRdb called the multiplex PCR reads again in MiXCR, with one record for every CDR3 protein. Among 500,000 to 700,000 distinct CDR3 sequences listed, 25% to 30% were seen once.

The source of this sequence is a female donor with Graves disease. Here the sequenced sample was peripheral blood mononuclear cells (PBMCs), taken when the disease was refractory, from a patient treated with antithyroid drugs. The chain combines TRBV6-5 with TRBJ1-1; D might be TRBD1 (6 bases). CDR3 in DNA: TGTGCCAGCAGTTACCCCCGCGACAGGACGGTAGGCACTGAAGCTTTCTTT. It translates to CASSYPRDRTVGTEAFF.